This T cell receptor beta chain was identified during a study of vaccination effects on CD4 cells after COVID-19. In its sample, this clone was seen once. What it binds is not known. Data came from immunoSEQ multiplex PCR; TCRdb stores just in-frame clones and leaves some out. Of just under 45,000 clones listed, roughly 79% are singletons. Prior to sequencing, the ViraFEST assay stimulated PBMC with viral peptide pools, which expanded the antigen-specific CD4+ T cells. Upon completion of 10 days in culture, CD4+ T cells were isolated. Absence of prior SARS-CoV-2 infection characterized the vaccine recipients, who showed negative nucleocapsid antibodies. The germline V gene encodes CDR1 LNHDA and CDR2 SQIVND (reference sequence). V lost 6 bases and J 0 bases, leaving 6 bases between the germline ends. The CDR3 is 13 amino acids.

The specimen was CD4+ T cells from PBMCs cultured with SARS-CoV-2 spike peptides, collected before COVID-19 vaccination. This chain joins TRBV19 and TRBJ1-5, with unresolved D. The sequence came from a human donor who received a COVID-19 vaccine. DNA of the CDR3: TGTGCCAGTAGCCCTTATAGCAATCAGCCCCAGCATTTT. Its protein product is CASSPYSNQPQHF. Full variable domain (outside the CDR3, taken from reference TRBV19 and TRBJ1-5): DGGITQSPKYLFRKEGQNVTLSCEQNLNHDAMYWYRQDPGQGLRLIYYSQIVNDFQKGDIAEGYSVSREKKESFPLTVTSAQKNPTAFYLCASSPYSNQPQHFGDGTRLSIL.